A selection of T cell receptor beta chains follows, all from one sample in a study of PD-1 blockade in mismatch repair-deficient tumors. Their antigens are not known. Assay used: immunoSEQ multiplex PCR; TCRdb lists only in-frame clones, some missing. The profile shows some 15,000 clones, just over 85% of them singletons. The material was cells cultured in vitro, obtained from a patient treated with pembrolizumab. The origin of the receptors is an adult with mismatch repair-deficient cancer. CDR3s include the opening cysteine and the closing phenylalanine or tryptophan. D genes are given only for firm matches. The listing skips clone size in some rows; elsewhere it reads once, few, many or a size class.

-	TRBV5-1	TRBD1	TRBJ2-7	TGCGCCAGCAGCCCCGGGACAGGGGCCTCCTACGAGCAGTACTTC	CASSPGTGASYEQYF
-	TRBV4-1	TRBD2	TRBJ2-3	TGCGCCAGCAGCCGGGGACTAGCGGGAGACTTTACAGATACGCAGTATTTT	CASSRGLAGDFTDTQYF
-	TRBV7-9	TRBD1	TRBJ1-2	TGTGCCAGCAGCTCACCCGCCGGGACAGGGCCACTCACCTTC	CASSSPAGTGPLTF
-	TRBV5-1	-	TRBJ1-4	TGCGCCAGCAGCCTTAGGACGGTAAATGAAAAACTGTTTTTT	CASSLRTVNEKLFF
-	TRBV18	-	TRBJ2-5	TGTGCCAGCTCACCTAATCAAGAGACCCAGTACTTC	CASSPNQETQYF
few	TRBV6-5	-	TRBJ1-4	TGTGCCAGCAGCATGACAGCAACTAATGAAAAACTGTTTTTT	CASSMTATNEKLFF
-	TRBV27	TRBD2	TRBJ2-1	TGTGCCAGCAGTTTGCTAGCGGGATCCTACAATGAGCAGTTCTTC	CASSLLAGSYNEQFF
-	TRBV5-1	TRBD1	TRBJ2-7	TGCGCCAGCAGCTTGGCCCCGGACAGGGCAGGCGAGCAGTACTTC	CASSLAPDRAGEQYF
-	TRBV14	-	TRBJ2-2	TGTGCCAGCAGAGAGGACGGGATTAACACCGGGGAGCTGTTTTTT	CASREDGINTGELFF
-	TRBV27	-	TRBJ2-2	TGTGCCAGCAGTTTATCAAGTTTCTGGCATCAGAACACCGGGGAGCTGTTTTTT	CASSLSSFWHQNTGELFF
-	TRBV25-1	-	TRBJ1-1	TGTGCCAGCAGTGCCCGGGGGCAGAACACTGAAGCTTTCTTT	CASSARGQNTEAFF
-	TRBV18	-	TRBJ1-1	TGTGCCAGCTCACCGGAGGTCGGGGCAGGGTCTGTGGACACTGAAGCTTTCTTT	CASSPEVGAGSVDTEAFF
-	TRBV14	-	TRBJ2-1	TGTGCCAGCAGCCTCCAGAGTTCCTATCGATTGGATGAGCAGTTCTTC	CASSLQSSYRLDEQFF
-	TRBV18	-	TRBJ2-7	TGTGCCAGCTCACAGGGACTGGTCTCCTACGAGCAGTACTTC	CASSQGLVSYEQYF
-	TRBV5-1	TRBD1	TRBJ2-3	TGCGCCAGCAGTCCCGGACAGGAGACAGATACGCAGTATTTT	CASSPGQETDTQYF
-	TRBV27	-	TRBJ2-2	TGTGCCAGCAGTTTAATTGCCGGACGGGCCACCGGGGAGCTGTTTTTT	CASSLIAGRATGELFF
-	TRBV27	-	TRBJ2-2	TGTGCCACCCCCCGGCCTCAGGGAACCGGGGAGCTGTTTTTT	CATPRPQGTGELFF
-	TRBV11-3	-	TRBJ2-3	TGTGCCAGCAGCTTAAGTTTCGCTAGCACAGATACGCAGTATTTT	CASSLSFASTDTQYF
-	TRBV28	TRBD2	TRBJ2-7	TGTGCCAGCAGTTTTCTAGCGGCGTTAACCGAGCAGTACTTC	CASSFLAALTEQYF
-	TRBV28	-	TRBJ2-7	TGTGCCAGCAGTTTGGGGGACACCAACTACGAGCAGTACTTC	CASSLGDTNYEQYF
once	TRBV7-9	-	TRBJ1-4	TGTGCCAGCAGATACGGACATGGCGAAAAACTGTTTTTT	CASRYGHGEKLFF
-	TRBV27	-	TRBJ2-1	TGTGCCAGCAGTTTAGCCAACATCTACAATGAGCAGTTCTTC	CASSLANIYNEQFF
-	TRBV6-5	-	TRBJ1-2	TGTGCCAGCAGTTACGACGGAAGGCACACCTTC	CASSYDGRHTF
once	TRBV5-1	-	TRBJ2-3	TGCGCCAGCAGCTTGGTGCGGGTTTACACAGATACGCAGTATTTT	CASSLVRVYTDTQYF
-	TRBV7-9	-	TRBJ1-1	TGTGCCAGCAGCCCGGAGGACATAAACACTGAAGCTTTCTTT	CASSPEDINTEAFF
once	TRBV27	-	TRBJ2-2	TGTGCCAGCAGTTTATTTAGACCCGGGGAGCTGTTTTTT	CASSLFRPGELFF
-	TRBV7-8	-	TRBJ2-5	TGTGCCAGCAGCTTAGTACCCCAAGAGACCCAGTACTTC	CASSLVPQETQYF
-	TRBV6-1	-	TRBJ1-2	TGTGCCAGCACGGGAGGGATCCGGTTCTATGGCTACACCTTC	CASTGGIRFYGYTF
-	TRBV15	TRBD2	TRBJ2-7	TGTGCCACCAGCAGAGAGGATGAAACTAGCGGGAGGGCCTTGTCGGGTTACGAGCAGTACTTC	CATSREDETSGRALSGYEQYF
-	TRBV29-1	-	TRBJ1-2	TGCAGCGCCGGACAGCATGGCTATGGCTACACCTTC	CSAGQHGYGYTF
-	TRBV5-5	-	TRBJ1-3	TGTGCCAGCAGCTTGGCTGGAAACACCATATATTTT	CASSLAGNTIYF
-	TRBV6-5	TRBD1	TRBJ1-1	TGTGCCAGCCGCGGACAGGGACGAAGGGGCACTGAAGCTTTCTTT	CASRGQGRRGTEAFF
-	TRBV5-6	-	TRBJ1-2	TGTGCCAGCAGCTTTGGCCACGGGGTCCATGGGGACAACTATGGCTACACCTTC	CASSFGHGVHGDNYGYTF
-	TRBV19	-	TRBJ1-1	TGTGCCAGTAGGAGGGGGGGCAGCCTGAACACTGAAGCTTTCTTT	CASRRGGSLNTEAFF
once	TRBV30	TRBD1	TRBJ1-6	TGTGCCTGGAGAGGAGACAGGGGGCGTCAGGCCCTCCACTTT	CAWRGDRGRQALHF
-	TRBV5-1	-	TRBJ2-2	TGCGCCAGCAGCTTGATACCAGACGCGAACACCGGGGAGCTGTTTTTT	CASSLIPDANTGELFF
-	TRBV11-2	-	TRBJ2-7	TGTGCCAGCAGCTTAGACCCAGGGGTTACCTACGAGCAGTACTTC	CASSLDPGVTYEQYF
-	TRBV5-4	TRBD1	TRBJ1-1	TGTGCCAGCAGCCCGGACAGGGCGTTAAAGAACACTGAAGCTTTCTTT	CASSPDRALKNTEAFF
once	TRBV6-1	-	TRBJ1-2	TGTGCCAGCAGTGAAGATACAGCCGAATATGGCTACACCTTC	CASSEDTAEYGYTF
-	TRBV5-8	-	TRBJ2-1	TGTGCCAGCAGCCCTCTGACGGGACGGAACAATGAGCAGTTCTTC	CASSPLTGRNNEQFF
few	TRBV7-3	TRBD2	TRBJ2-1	TGTGCCAGCAGCTTAACTAGCGGGAGGGCGGGTTCCTACAATGAGCAGTTCTTC	CASSLTSGRAGSYNEQFF